Sequencing of this T cell receptor (beta chain) was carried out in a study of T-cell memory formation after mild COVID-19. Study context: TCR clusters showed largely donor specificity. Study findings and constraints: Contracting clones from day 15 to 85 showed balanced CD4/CD8; later expanders favored CD4+. Some clones that responded were present in memory (sampled pre-infection), which suggests cross-reactive memory joined.

It was 5'RACE with constant-segment primers that produced the TCR alpha and TCR beta cDNA libraries, which carried sample barcodes and UMIs. TCRdb re-derived calls from the 5' RACE reads in MiXCR, one entry per CDR3 protein. Of around 260,000 distinct CDR3 sequences listed, about a sixth were seen once; the top ten hold roughly 20%. CDR3 length: 12 residues. Germline loops: CDR1 KGHDR, CDR2 SFDVKD. Trimming cost V 3 bases and J 4 bases, with 3 bases left between them. Points on this clonotype: Its antigen remains unidentified. A much bigger clone sits one base away, suggesting this may be a read error.

The chain joins TRBV24-1 to TRBJ2-1; unclear D gene. Sequencing input: PBMCs or a T cell subset sorted from them (not recorded which). The receptor's source is a man aged 18 to 30 who had mild COVID-19 (a few samples of this study predate the infection). Cell type and time point are not known. CDR3: CATSDKYNEQFF. For the CDR3, the DNA is TGTGCCACCAGTGATAAGTACAATGAGCAGTTCTTC.